This T cell receptor beta chain was recovered during a study of T cell responses to AZD1222 COVID-19 vaccine. Findings and caveats of the study: Seropositive status at baseline applied to only six AZD1222 recipients. Reportedly, nearly half of unique spike TCRs recognized epitopes outside B.1.351/B.1.1.7 mutations.

Profiled with immunoSEQ multiplex PCR; TCRdb holds only in-frame clones, not every one. The sample has more than 85,000 clones; roughly 87% are singletons. As concerns this clone: Its specificity is not known.

The CDR3 sequence is 14 residues long. After removal of 3 bases from V and 9 bases from J, the junction contained 8 bases not matched to a gene. Germline CDR1 reads SEHNR; CDR2 reads FQNEAQ (reference sequence). Material: peripheral blood, obtained on day 0 of AZD1222 vaccination. V gene TRBV7-9 combines with J gene TRBJ1-3; TRBD1 agrees at 7 bases. The receptor comes from an adult in good health. The CDR3 is CASSFLGTGATIYF. The CDR3 DNA reads as TGTGCCAGCAGCTTCCTCGGCACAGGGGCCACCATATATTTT.